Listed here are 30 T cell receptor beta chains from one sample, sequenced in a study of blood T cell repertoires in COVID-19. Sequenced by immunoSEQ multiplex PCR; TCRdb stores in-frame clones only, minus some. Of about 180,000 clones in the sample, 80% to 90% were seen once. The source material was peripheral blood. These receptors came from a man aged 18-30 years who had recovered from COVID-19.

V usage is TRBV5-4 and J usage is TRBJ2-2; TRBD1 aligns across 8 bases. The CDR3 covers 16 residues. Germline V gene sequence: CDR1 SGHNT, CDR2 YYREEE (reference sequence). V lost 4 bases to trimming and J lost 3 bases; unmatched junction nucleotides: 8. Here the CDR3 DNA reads TGTGCCAGCAGCAGATCGCAGGGGGCTTACACCGGGGAGCTGTTTTTT. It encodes CASSRSQGAYTGELFF.

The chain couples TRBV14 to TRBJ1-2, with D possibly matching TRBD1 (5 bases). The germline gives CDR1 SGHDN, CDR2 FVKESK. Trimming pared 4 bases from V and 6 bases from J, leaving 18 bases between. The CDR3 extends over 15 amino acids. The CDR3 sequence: CASSLSGTGGDGYTF. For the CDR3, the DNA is TGTGCCAGCAGCCTCTCGGGCACAGGTGGTGATGGCTACACCTTC. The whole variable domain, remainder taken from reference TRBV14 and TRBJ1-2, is EAGVTQFPSHSVIEKGQTVTLRCDPISGHDNLYWYRRVMGKEIKFLLHFVKESKQDESGMPNNRFLAERTGGTYSTLKVQPAELEDSGVYFCASSLSGTGGDGYTFGSGTRLTVV.

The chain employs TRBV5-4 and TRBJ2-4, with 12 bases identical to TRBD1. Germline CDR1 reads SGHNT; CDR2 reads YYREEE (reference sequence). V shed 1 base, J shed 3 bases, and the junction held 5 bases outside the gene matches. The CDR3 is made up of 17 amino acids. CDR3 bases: TGTGCCAGCAGCTTGCCAGGGACAGGGGGCGACAAAAACATTCAGTACTTC. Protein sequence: CASSLPGTGGDKNIQYF.

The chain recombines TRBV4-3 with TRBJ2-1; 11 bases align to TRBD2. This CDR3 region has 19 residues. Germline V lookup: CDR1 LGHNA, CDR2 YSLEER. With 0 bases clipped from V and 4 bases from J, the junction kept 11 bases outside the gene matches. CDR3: CASSQDPPPTSGKYNEQFF. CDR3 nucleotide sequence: TGCGCCAGCAGCCAAGATCCCCCCCCGACTAGCGGGAAGTACAATGAGCAGTTCTTC.

CDR3 nucleotide sequence: TGCGCCAGCAGCCCTCCCTCCTACGAGCAGTACTTC. It specifies CASSPPSYEQYF. V is TRBV5-1 and J is TRBJ2-7; no clear D. The CDR3 runs 12 residues. V lost 4 bases, J lost 0 bases, and 5 bases lay in between. The germline V gene encodes CDR1 SGHRS and CDR2 YFSETQ. The entire variable domain, with the rest obtained from reference TRBV5-1 and TRBJ2-7, is as follows: KAGVTQTPRYLIKTRGQQVTLSCSPISGHRSVSWYQQTPGQGLQFLFEYFSETQRNKGNFPGRFSGRQFSNSRSEMNVSTLELGDSALYLCASSPPSYEQYFGPGTRLTVT.

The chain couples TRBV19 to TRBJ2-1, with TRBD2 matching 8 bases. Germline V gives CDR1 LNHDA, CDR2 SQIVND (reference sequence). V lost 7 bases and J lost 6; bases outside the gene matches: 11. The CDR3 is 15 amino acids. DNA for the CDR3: TGTGCCAGTACCTTCCCGGGACTAGGCTTCAATGAGCAGTTCTTC. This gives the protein CASTFPGLGFNEQFF.

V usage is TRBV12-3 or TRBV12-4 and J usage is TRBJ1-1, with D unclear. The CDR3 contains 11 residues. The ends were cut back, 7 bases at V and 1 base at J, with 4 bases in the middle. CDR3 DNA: TGTGCCAGCATAGAGAACACTGAAGCTTTCTTT. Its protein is CASIENTEAFF.

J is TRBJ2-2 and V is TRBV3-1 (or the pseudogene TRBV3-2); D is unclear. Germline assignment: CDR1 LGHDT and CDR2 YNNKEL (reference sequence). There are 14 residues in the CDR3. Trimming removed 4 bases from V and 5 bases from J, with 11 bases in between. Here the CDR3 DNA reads TGTGCCAGCAGCCTTGGGTACGGGACCGGGGAGCTGTTTTTT. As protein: CASSLGYGTGELFF.

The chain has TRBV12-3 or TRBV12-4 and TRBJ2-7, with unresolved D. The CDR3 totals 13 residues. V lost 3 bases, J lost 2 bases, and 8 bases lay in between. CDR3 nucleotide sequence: TGTGCCAGCAGTTTCAACAGACCCTACGAGCAGTACTTC. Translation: CASSFNRPYEQYF.

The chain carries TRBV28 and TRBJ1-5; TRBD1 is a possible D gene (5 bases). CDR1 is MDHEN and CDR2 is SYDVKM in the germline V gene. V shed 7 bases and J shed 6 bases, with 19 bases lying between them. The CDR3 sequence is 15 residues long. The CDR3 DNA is TGTGCCAGCACCCCACCTTGGACGGGGGGTCAGCCCCAGCATTTT. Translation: CASTPPWTGGQPQHF.

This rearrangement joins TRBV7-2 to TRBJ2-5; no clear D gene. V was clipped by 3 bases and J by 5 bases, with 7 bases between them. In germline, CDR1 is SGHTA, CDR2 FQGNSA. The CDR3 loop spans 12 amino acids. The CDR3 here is CASSFGSETQYF. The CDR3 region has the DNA TGTGCCAGCAGCTTTGGCTCGGAGACCCAGTACTTC.

CDR3 coding DNA: TGCAGCGTTGAACCCGAGGGAGTGGGAGACATTCAGTACTTC. This codes for CSVEPEGVGDIQYF. V is TRBV29-1 and J is TRBJ2-4; possible D gene TRBD2, 5 bases. The ends were cut back, 2 bases at V and 8 bases at J, with 16 bases in the middle. The CDR3 sequence is 14 residues long. The V gene's germline CDR1 is SQVTM and CDR2 ANQGSEA.

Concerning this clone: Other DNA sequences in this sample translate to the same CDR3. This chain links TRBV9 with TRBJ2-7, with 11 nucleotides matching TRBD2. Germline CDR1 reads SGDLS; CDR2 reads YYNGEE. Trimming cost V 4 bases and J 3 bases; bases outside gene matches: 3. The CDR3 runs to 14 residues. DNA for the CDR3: TGTGCCAGCAGCCCGGGACTAGCGGTCTACGAGCAGTACTTC. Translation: CASSPGLAVYEQYF.

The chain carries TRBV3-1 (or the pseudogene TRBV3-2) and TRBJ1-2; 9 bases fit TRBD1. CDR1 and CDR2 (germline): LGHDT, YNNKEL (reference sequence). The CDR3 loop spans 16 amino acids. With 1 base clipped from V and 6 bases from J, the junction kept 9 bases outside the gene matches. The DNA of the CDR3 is TGTGCCAGCAGCCAAGGAGGGACAGGGTGGAGGGATGGCTACACCTTC. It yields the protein CASSQGGTGWRDGYTF.

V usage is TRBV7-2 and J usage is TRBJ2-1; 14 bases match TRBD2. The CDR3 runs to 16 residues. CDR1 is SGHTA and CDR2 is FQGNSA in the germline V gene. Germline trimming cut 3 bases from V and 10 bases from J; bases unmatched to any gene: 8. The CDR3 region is CASSFGTSGSLQEQFF. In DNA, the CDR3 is TGTGCCAGCAGCTTCGGGACTAGCGGGAGTTTGCAAGAGCAGTTCTTC.

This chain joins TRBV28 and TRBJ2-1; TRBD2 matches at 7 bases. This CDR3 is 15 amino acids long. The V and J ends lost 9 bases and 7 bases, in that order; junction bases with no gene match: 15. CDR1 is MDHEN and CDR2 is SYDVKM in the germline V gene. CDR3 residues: CASTSGGAGENEQFF. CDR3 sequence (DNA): TGTGCCAGTACCAGTGGAGGCGCGGGGGAAAATGAGCAGTTCTTC.

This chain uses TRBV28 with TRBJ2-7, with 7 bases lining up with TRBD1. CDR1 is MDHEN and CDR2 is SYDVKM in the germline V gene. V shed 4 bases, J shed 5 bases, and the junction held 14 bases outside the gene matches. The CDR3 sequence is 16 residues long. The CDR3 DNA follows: TGTGCCAGCAGTTCCGCCTCGACAGGGATTAACCACGAGCAGTACTTC. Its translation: CASSSASTGINHEQYF. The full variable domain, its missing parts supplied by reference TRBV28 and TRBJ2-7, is DVKVTQSSRYLVKRTGEKVFLECVQDMDHENMFWYRQDPGLGLRLIYFSYDVKMKEKGDIPEGYSVSREKKERFSLILESASTNQTSMYLCASSSASTGINHEQYFGPGTRLTVT.

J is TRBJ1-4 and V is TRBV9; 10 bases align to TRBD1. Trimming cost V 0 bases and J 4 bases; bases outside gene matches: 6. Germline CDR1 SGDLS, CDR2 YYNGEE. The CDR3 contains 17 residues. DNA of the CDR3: TGTGCCAGCAGCGTAGGACAGGGGGCGATAATTAATGAAAAACTGTTTTTT. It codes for CASSVGQGAIINEKLFF.

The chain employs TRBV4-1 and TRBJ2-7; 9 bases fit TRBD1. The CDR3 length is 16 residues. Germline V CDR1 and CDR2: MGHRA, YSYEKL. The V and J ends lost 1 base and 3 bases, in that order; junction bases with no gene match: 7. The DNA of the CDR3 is TGCGCCAGCAGCCAAGTTCCGGGACAGGGTCTCTACGAGCAGTACTTC. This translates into CASSQVPGQGLYEQYF.

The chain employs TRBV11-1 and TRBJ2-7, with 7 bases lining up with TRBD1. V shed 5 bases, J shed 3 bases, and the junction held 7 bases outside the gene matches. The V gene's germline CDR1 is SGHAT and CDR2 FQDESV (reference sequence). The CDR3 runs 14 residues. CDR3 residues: CASSPTGKHYEQYF. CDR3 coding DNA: TGTGCCAGCAGCCCGACAGGGAAACACTACGAGCAGTACTTC. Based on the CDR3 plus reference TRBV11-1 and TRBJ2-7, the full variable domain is EAEVAQSPRYKITEKSQAVAFWCDPISGHATLYWYRQILGQGPELLVQFQDESVVDDSQLPKDRFSAERLKGVDSTLKIQPAELGDSAMYLCASSPTGKHYEQYFGPGTRLTVT.

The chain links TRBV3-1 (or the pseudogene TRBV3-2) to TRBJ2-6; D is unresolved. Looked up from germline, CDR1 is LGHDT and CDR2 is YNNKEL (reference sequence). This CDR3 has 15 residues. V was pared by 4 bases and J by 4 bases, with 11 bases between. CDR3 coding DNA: TGTGCCAGCAGCCCGCCTCGAGCCGGGGCCAACGTCCTGACTTTC. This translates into CASSPPRAGANVLTF.

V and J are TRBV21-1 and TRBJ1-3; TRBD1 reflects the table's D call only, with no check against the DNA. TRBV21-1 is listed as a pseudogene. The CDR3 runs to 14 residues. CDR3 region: CASTFQGLGNTIYF. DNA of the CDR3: TGTGCCAGCACTTTCCAGGGTCTAGGAAACACCATATATTTT.

The CDR3 sequence is CASSAEGGSRNEQFF. Written as DNA, the CDR3 is TGTGCCAGCAGCGCCGAGGGGGGGAGTCGGAATGAGCAGTTCTTC. This chain connects TRBV9 to TRBJ2-1; D possibly corresponds to TRBD2 (7 bases). This CDR3 has 15 amino acids. V was cut by 3 bases and J by 7 bases, with 17 bases left in between. The germline gives CDR1 SGDLS, CDR2 YYNGEE.

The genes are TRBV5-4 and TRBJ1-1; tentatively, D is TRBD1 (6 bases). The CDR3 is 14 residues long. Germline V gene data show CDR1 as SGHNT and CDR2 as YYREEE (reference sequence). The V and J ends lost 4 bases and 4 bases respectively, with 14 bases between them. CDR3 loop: CASSRTAPGTEAFF. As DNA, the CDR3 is TGTGCCAGCAGCCGGACAGCTCCTGGCACTGAAGCTTTCTTT.

The CDR3 sequence: CAWSDRESSPLHF. CDR3 sequence (DNA): TGTGCCTGGAGCGACCGGGAGAGTTCACCCCTCCACTTT. This rearrangement joins TRBV30 to TRBJ1-6; D call uncertain. Germline V gives CDR1 GTSNPN, CDR2 SVGIG (reference sequence). CDR3 length: 13 amino acids. Trimming removed 3 bases from V and 9 bases from J, with 12 bases in between.

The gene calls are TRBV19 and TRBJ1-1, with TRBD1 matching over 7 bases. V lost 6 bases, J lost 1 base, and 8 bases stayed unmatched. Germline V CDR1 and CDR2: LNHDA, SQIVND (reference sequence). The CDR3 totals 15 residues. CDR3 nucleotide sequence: TGTGCCAGTAGCACCCGACAGGGCAGGAACACTGAAGCTTTCTTT. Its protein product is CASSTRQGRNTEAFF.

The CDR3 nucleotides read TGCGCCAGCAGCCAAGATACTGAGACCTACGAGCAGTACTTC. Translation: CASSQDTETYEQYF. The chain uses TRBV4-3 and TRBJ2-7; D is uncertain. The germline gives CDR1 LGHNA, CDR2 YSLEER. Trimming shortened V by 0 bases and J by 2 bases, and 8 bases separated the two germline ends. The CDR3 runs to 14 residues.

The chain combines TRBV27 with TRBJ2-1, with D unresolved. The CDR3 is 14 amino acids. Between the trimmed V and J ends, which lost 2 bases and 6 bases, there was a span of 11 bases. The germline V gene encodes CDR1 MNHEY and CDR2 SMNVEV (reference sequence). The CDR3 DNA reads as TGTGCCAGCAGTTTAGCGAATGCGGTCAATGAGCAGTTCTTC. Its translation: CASSLANAVNEQFF.

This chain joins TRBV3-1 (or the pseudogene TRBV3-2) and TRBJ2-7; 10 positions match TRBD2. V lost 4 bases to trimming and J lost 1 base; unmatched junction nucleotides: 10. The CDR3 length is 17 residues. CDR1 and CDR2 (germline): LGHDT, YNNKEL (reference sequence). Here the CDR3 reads CASSPDLGLARSYEQYF. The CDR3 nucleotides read TGTGCCAGCAGCCCCGATTTGGGACTAGCGAGGTCCTACGAGCAGTACTTC.

CDR3: CASSSQGAVGYTF. The CDR3 DNA reads TGTGCCAGCAGCTCTCAGGGGGCTGTCGGCTACACCTTC. V gene TRBV9 combines with J gene TRBJ1-2, with 8 bases matching TRBD1. This CDR3 region has 13 residues. Germline V gene lookup returns CDR1 SGDLS and CDR2 YYNGEE. V dropped 4 bases and J dropped 8; count of bases not matched to a gene: 7.